This TCR beta chain originates from a study of shared clonotypes between healthy human individuals. Germline V gene lookup returns CDR1 MNHNS and CDR2 SASEGT. V shed 2 bases, J shed 7 bases, and the junction held 12 bases outside the gene matches. This CDR3 contains 16 residues. Sequenced by immunoSEQ multiplex PCR; TCRdb stores in-frame clones only, minus some. Among over a million clones listed, more than 95% were seen once. This TCR came from a man aged 25 to 45 in good health. The specimen sequenced was naive CD4+ T cells sorted from blood. Regarding subset: CD45RA+ positively selected. The gene calls are TRBV6-1 and TRBJ1-1; 8 nucleotides align to TRBD1. The CDR3 sequence: CASSEPFAIDRGEAFF. CDR3 bases: TGTGCCAGCAGTGAACCCTTTGCGATCGACAGGGGTGAAGCTTTCTTT.